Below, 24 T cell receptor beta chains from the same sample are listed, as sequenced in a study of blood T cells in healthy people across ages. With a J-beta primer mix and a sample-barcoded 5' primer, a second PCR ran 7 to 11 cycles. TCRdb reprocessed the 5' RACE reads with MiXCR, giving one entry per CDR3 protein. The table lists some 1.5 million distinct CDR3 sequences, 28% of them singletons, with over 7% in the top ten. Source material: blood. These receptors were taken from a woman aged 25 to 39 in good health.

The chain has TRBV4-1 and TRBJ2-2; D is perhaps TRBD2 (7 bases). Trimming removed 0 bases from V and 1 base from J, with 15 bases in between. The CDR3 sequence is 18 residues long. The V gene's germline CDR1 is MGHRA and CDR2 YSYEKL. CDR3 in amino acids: CASSQDRAGALNTGELFF. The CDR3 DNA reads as TGCGCCAGCAGCCAAGATCGGGCGGGGGCCTTGAACACCGGGGAGCTGTTTTTT.

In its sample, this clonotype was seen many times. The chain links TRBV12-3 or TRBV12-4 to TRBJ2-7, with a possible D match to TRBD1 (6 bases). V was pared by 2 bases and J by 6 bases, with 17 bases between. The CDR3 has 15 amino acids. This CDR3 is CASSLSGTSTGEQYF. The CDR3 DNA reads TGTGCCAGCAGTTTATCTGGGACATCCACCGGCGAGCAGTACTTC.

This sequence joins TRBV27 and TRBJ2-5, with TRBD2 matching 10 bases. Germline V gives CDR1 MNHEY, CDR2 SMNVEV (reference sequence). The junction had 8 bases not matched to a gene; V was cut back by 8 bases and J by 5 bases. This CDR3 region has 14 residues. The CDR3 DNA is TGTGCCAGCCGTCCTAGCGGGAGAGGGGAGACCCAGTACTTC. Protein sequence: CASRPSGRGETQYF.

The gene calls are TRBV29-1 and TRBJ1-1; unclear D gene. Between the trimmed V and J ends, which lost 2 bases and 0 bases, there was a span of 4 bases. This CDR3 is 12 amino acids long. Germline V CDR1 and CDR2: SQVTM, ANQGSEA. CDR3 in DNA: TGCAGCGTTGAACCACTGAACACTGAAGCTTTCTTT. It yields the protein CSVEPLNTEAFF.

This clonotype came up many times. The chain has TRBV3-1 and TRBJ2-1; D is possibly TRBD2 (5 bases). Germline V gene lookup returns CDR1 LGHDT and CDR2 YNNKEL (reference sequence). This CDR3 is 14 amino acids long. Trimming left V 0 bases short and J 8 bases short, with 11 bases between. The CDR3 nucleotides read TGTGCCAGCAGCCAAGATGAGAGGGCCGATGAGCAGTTCTTC. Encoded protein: CASSQDERADEQFF.

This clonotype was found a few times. Here the CDR3 DNA reads TGCAGTGGGTCTGAAGAAAAACTGTTTTTT. It encodes CSGSEEKLFF. V usage is TRBV20-1 and J usage is TRBJ1-4; D gene ambiguous. V lost 7 bases and J lost 8, with 8 bases in between. CDR1 is DFQATT and CDR2 is SNEGSKA in the germline V gene (reference sequence). The CDR3 totals 10 residues.

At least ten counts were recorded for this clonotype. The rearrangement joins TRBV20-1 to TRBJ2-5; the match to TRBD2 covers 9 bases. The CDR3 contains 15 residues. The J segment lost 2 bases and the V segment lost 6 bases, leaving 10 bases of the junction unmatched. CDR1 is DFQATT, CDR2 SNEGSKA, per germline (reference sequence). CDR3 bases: TGCAGTGCGTCTCCGGCGGGGGGGCCACAAGAGACCCAGTACTTC. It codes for CSASPAGGPQETQYF.

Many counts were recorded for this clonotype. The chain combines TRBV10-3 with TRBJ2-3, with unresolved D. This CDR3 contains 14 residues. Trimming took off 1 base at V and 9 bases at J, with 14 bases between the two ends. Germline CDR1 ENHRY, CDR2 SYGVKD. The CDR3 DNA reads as TGTGCCATCAGTGAGTTCCTAGTTACTTCGACGCAGTATTTT. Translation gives CAISEFLVTSTQYF.

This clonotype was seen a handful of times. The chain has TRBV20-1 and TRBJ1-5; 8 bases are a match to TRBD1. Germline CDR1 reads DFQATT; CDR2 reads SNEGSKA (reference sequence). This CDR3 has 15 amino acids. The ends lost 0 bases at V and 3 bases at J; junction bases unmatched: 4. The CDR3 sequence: CSARDPDRVNQPQHF. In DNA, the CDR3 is TGCAGTGCTAGAGATCCGGACAGGGTCAATCAGCCCCAGCATTTT.

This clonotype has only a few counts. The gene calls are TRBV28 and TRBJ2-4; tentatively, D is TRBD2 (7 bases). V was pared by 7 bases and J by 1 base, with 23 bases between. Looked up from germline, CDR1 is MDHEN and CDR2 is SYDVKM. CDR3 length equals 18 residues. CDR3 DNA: TGTGCCAGCATCGCCGCCTTCGGGGGGCGACGGGCCAAAAACATTCAGTACTTC. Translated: CASIAAFGGRRAKNIQYF.

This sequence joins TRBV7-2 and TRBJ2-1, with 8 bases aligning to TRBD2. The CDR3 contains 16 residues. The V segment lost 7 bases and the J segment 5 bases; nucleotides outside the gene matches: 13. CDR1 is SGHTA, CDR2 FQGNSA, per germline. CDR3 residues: CASIKALRGVNNEQFF. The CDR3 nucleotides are TGTGCCAGCATTAAAGCCTTGCGGGGGGTCAACAATGAGCAGTTCTTC.

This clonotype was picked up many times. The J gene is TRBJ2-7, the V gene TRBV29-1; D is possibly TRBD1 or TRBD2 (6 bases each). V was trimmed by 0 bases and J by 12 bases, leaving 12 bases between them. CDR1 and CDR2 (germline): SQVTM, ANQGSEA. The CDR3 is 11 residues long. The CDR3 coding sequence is TGCAGCGTTGAAGAAGGGGGGAGCCGGTACTTC. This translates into CSVEEGGSRYF.

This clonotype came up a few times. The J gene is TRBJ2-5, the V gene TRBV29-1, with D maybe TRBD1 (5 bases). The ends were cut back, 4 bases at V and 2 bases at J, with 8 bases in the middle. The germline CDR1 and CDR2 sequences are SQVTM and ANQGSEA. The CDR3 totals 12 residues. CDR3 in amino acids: CSVGGRQETQYF. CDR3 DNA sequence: TGCAGCGTTGGGGGCAGGCAAGAGACCCAGTACTTC. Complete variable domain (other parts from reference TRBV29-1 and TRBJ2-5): SAVISQKPSRDICQRGTSLTIQCQVDSQVTMMFWYRQQPGQSLTLIATANQGSEATYESGFVIDKFPISRPNLTFSTLTVSNMSPEDSSIYLCSVGGRQETQYFGPGTRLLVL.

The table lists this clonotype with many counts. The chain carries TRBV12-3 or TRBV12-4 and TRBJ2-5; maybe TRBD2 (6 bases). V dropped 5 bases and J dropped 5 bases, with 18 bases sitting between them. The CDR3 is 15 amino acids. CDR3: CASSPRTTGRETQYF. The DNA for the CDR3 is TGTGCCAGCAGTCCTCGGACTACTGGCAGGGAGACCCAGTACTTC.

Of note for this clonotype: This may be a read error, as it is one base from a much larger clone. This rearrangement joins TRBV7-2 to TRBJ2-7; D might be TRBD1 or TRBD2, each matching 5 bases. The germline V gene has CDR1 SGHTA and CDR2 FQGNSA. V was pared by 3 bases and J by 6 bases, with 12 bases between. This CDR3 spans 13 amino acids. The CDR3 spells CTSSFKGGGEQYF. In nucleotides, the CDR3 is TGTACCAGCAGCTTCAAGGGTGGGGGCGAGCAGTACTTC.

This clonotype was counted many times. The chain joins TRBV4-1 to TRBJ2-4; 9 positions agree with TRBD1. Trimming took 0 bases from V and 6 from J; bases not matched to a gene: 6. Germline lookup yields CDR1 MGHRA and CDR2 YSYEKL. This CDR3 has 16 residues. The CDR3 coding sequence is TGCGCCAGCAGCCAAGATCGGGGGACAGGGCTAAACATTCAGTACTTC. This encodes CASSQDRGTGLNIQYF.

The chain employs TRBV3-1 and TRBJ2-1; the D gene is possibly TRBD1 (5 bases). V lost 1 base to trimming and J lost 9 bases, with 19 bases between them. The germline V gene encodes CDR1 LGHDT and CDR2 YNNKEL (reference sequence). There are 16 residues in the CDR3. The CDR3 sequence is CASSQGQSNFMGEQFF. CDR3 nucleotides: TGTGCCAGCAGCCAAGGACAGTCCAATTTCATGGGTGAGCAGTTCTTC.

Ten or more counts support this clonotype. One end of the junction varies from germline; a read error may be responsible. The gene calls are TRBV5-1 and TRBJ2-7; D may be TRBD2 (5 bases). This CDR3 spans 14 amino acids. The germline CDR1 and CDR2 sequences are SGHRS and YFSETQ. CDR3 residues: CASSLASGPYEQYF. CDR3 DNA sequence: TGTGCCAGCAGTTTAGCGTCAGGACCCTACGAGCAGTACTTC.

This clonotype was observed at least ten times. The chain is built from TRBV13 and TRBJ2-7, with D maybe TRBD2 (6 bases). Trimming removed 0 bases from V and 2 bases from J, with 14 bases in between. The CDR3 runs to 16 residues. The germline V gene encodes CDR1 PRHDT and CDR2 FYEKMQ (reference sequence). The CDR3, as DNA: TGTGCCAGCAGCTTAGGGATATTAGCGGTAACCTACGAGCAGTACTTC. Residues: CASSLGILAVTYEQYF.

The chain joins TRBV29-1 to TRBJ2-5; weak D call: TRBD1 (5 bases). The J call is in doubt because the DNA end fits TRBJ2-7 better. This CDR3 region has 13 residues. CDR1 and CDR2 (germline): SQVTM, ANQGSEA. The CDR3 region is CSVSNSQGYEQYF. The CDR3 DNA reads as TGCAGCGTTTCAAATTCTCAGGGCTACGAGCAGTACTTC.

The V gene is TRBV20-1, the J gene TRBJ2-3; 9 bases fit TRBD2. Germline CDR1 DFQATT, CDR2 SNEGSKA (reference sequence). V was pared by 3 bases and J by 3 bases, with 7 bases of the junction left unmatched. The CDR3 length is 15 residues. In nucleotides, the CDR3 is TGCAGTGCTAGTAGGGGTAGCGGGAGTACAGATACGCAGTATTTT. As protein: CSASRGSGSTDTQYF.

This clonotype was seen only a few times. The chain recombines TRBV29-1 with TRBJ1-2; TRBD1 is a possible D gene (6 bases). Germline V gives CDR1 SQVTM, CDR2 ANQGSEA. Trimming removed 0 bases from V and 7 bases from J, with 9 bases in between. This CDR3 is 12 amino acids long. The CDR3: CSVEEYRAGYTF. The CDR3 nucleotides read TGCAGCGTTGAAGAGTACAGGGCTGGCTACACCTTC.

The CDR3 DNA is TGTGCCAGCACCCCGGACAGGGCCGCAGAGCAGTACTTC. It encodes CASTPDRAAEQYF. The V gene is TRBV12-3 or TRBV12-4, the J gene TRBJ2-7; 8 bases fit TRBD1. V dropped 7 bases and J dropped 7; count of bases not matched to a gene: 9. The CDR3 runs 13 residues.

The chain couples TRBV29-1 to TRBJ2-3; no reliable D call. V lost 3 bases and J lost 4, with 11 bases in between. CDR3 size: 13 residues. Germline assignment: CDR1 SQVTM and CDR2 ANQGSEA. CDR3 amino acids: CSVDPGRADTQYF. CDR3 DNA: TGCAGCGTTGACCCAGGAAGGGCAGATACGCAGTATTTT.